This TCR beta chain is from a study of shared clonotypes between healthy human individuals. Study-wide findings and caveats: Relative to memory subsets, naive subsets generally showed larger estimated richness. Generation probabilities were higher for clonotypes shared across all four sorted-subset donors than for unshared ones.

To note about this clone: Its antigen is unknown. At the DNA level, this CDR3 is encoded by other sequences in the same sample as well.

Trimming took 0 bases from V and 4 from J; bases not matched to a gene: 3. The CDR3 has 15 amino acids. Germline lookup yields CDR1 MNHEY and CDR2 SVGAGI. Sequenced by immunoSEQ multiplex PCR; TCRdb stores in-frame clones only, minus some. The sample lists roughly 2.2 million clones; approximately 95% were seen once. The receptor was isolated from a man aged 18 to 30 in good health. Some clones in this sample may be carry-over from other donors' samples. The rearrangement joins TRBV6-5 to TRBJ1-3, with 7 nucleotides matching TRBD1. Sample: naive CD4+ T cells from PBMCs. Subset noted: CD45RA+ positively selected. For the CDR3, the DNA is TGTGCCAGCAGTTACTCAGGGGGCGCAGGAAACACCATATATTTT. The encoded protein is CASSYSGGAGNTIYF.